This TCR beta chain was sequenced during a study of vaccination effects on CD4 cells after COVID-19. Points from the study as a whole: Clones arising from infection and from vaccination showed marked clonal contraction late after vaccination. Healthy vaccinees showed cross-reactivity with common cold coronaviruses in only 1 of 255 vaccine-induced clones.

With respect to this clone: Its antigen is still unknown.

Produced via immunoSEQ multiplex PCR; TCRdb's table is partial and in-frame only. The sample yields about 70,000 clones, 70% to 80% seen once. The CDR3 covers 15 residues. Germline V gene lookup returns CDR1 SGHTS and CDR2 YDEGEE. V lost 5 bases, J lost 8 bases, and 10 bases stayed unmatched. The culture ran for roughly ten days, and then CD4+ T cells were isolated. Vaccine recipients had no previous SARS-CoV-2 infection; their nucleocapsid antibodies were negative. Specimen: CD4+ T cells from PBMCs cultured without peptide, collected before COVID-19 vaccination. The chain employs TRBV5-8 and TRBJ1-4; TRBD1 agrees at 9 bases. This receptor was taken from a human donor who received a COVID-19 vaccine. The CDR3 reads CASRQGAPVPEKLFF. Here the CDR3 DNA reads TGTGCCAGCAGACAGGGGGCGCCGGTCCCCGAAAAACTGTTTTTT.